What follows are 21 T cell receptor beta chains derived from one specimen sequenced in a study of cytomegalovirus exposure and HLA in healthy donors. 13 Jbeta primers and 60 Vbeta primers were used for the PCR. Repertoires were generated with immunoSEQ multiplex PCR, while TCRdb's copy carries only in-frame clones and drops some. Of around 70,000 clones listed, approximately 60% are singletons. The sequencing sample was made of PBMCs. These receptors all stem from a man younger than 40 in good health and CMV-seronegative.

This clone showed up just once. V and J are TRBV7-9 and TRBJ2-3, with 11 bases fitting TRBD2. The CDR3 runs 15 residues. Germline CDR1 SEHNR, CDR2 FQNEAQ (reference sequence). V lost 7 bases, J lost 5 bases, and 8 bases stayed unmatched. The CDR3 nucleotides are TGTGCCAGCACCCAAGCTAGCGGGGGGCGAGATACGCAGTATTTT. Protein product: CASTQASGGRDTQYF.

The chain recombines TRBV6-6 with TRBJ1-6; D is unclear. Germline V gene sequence: CDR1 MNHNY, CDR2 SVGAGI (reference sequence). The ends were cut back, 9 bases at V and 7 bases at J, with 10 bases in the middle. This CDR3 spans 12 amino acids. CDR3 in amino acids: CASREANSPLHF. For the CDR3, the DNA is TGTGCCAGTCGGGAAGCAAATTCACCCCTCCACTTT.

The chain combines TRBV12-1 with TRBJ1-5; the DNA was not used to check the table's D call, TRBD1. TRBV12-1 has pseudogene status. CDR3 size: 13 residues. The CDR3 DNA follows: TGTGCCAGCAGCCACAATTACCGTCAGCCCCAGCATTTT. Residues: CASSHNYRQPQHF.

The V and J genes are TRBV2 and TRBJ2-4; D may be TRBD1 (5 bases). The CDR3 covers 15 residues. Germline V lookup: CDR1 SNHLY, CDR2 FYNNEI. Trimming removed 6 bases from V and 9 bases from J, with 21 bases in between. Written as DNA, the CDR3 is TGTGCCAGCAGCGACACAAGGGGAATTTTCGGCATTCAGTACTTC. This sequence encodes CASSDTRGIFGIQYF.

This chain connects TRBV25-1 to TRBJ2-7, with 8 bases that match TRBD2. The V segment lost 1 base and the J segment 3 bases; nucleotides outside the gene matches: 5. Germline V CDR1 and CDR2: MGHDK, SYGVNS. This CDR3 region has 15 residues. The CDR3 is CASSEFKAGGYEQYF. The CDR3 DNA reads as TGTGCCAGCAGTGAATTTAAGGCGGGGGGCTACGAGCAGTACTTC.

The table lists this clone with a count of one. This sequence joins TRBV1 and TRBJ1-4; TRBD1, as called in the table, went unchecked against the DNA. TRBV1 is recorded as a pseudogene. The CDR3 is made up of 16 amino acids. CDR3 nucleotides: TGCACCAGCAGCCAAGATCGGGACAGGGGTAATGAAAAACTGTTTTTT. It codes for CTSSQDRDRGNEKLFF.

The gene calls are TRBV2 and TRBJ2-2; 8 nucleotides align to TRBD2. Looked up from germline, CDR1 is SNHLY and CDR2 is FYNNEI. Losses at the gene ends were 4 bases for V and 0 bases for J; bases not matched to a gene: 1. The CDR3 is 15 residues long. The CDR3 DNA reads as TGTGCCAGCAGTGTTAGCGGGACGAACACCGGGGAGCTGTTTTTT. Protein: CASSVSGTNTGELFF.

The V call is TRBV15, the J call TRBJ2-5; D is perhaps TRBD2 (7 bases). Germline CDR1 reads LNHNV; CDR2 reads YYDKDF (reference sequence). The length of the CDR3 is 16 residues. Trimming took 5 bases from V and 6 from J, leaving 22 bases between them. The CDR3, as DNA: TGTGCCACCAGCCCCTACAAGGGGGGGGCCCGTAAGACCCAGTACTTC. Residues: CATSPYKGGARKTQYF.

This clone was seen more than once but under ten times. The chain employs TRBV6-5 and TRBJ1-5; 7 bases fit TRBD1. The V segment lost 0 bases and the J segment 4 bases; nucleotides outside the gene matches: 3. CDR3 size: 15 residues. The germline gives CDR1 MNHEY, CDR2 SVGAGI. In DNA form, the CDR3 reads TGTGCCAGCAGTTACTCGAGGGGGCCAAATCAGCCCCAGCATTTT. As protein: CASSYSRGPNQPQHF.

CDR3 in amino acids: CATSRSAVGSWGSGVEETQYF. In DNA, the CDR3 is TGTGCCACCAGCAGATCGGCGGTTGGGTCCTGGGGTAGCGGGGTTGAGGAGACCCAGTACTTC. The chain couples TRBV15 to TRBJ2-5, with 8 bases identical to TRBD2. CDR3 length: 21 residues. Germline loops: CDR1 LNHNV, CDR2 YYDKDF (reference sequence). After removal of 2 bases from V and 5 bases from J, the junction contained 25 bases not matched to a gene. The full variable domain, completed using reference TRBV15 and TRBJ2-5, is DAMVIQNPRYQVTQFGKPVTLSCSQTLNHNVMYWYQQKSSQAPKLLFHYYDKDFNNEADTPDNFQSRRPNTSFCFLDIRSPGLGDTAMYLCATSRSAVGSWGSGVEETQYFGPGTRLLVL.

The chain has TRBV6-6 and TRBJ2-7; 8 nucleotides align to TRBD1. The CDR3 length is 14 residues. J lost 5 bases, V lost 2 bases, and 5 bases had no gene match. The germline CDR1 and CDR2 sequences are MNHNY and SVGAGI (reference sequence). The CDR3 region has the DNA TGTGCCAGCAGTTACCCCGACAGGGGCCACGAGCAGTACTTC. Residues: CASSYPDRGHEQYF.

The CDR3 DNA reads as TGTGCCAGCAGTTTAAGTCGGGACACCAGGGGAGCTAGCACAGATACGCAGTATTTT. The encoded protein is CASSLSRDTRGASTDTQYF. The chain carries TRBV27 and TRBJ2-3, with a possible D match to TRBD1 (6 bases). Per germline, CDR1 MNHEY and CDR2 SMNVEV (reference sequence). This CDR3 contains 19 residues. Deletions cut 2 bases from V and 0 bases from J, with 21 bases between.

This clone has just a few counts. This rearrangement joins TRBV4-2 to TRBJ1-3, with D unresolved. The CDR3 consists of 17 residues. Between the trimmed V and J ends, which lost 0 bases and 0 bases, there was a span of 12 bases. CDR1 and CDR2 (germline): LGHNA, YNFKEQ. CDR3 protein: CASSQDLTPNSGNTIYF. CDR3 DNA sequence: TGTGCCAGCAGCCAAGATCTAACTCCGAACTCTGGAAACACCATATATTTT.

This clone was seen a handful of times. The chain links TRBV6-1 to TRBJ2-7, with D unresolved. Germline V lookup: CDR1 MNHNS, CDR2 SASEGT. This CDR3 region has 12 residues. V dropped 2 bases and J dropped 3 bases, with 5 bases sitting between them. CDR3 sequence reads: CASSELFYEQYF. The DNA for the CDR3 is TGTGCCAGCAGTGAATTATTCTACGAGCAGTACTTC.

V and J are TRBV6-5 and TRBJ1-6; the D gene is possibly TRBD1 (5 bases). Trimming stripped 4 bases from V and 3 bases from J, with 13 bases between. The CDR3 loop spans 16 amino acids. Germline CDR1 reads MNHEY; CDR2 reads SVGAGI. The CDR3, as DNA: TGTGCCAGCAGTTTCCAGGGTCCAGACTATAATTCACCCCTCCACTTT. This sequence encodes CASSFQGPDYNSPLHF.

This rearrangement joins TRBV5-1 to TRBJ1-5; 8 bases fit TRBD1. This CDR3 is 16 amino acids long. Germline V CDR1 and CDR2: SGHRS, YFSETQ. Germline trimming cut 2 bases from V and 2 bases from J; bases unmatched to any gene: 6. CDR3 sequence: CASSLETGEGNQPQHF. As DNA, the CDR3 is TGCGCCAGCAGCTTAGAGACAGGGGAGGGCAATCAGCCCCAGCATTTT.

V is TRBV10-3 and J is TRBJ1-5; TRBD1 matches at 7 bases. This CDR3 is 16 amino acids long. V gave up 7 bases and J gave up 6 bases; unmatched junction bases: 15. CDR1 and CDR2 from the germline V gene are ENHRY and SYGVKD. Here the CDR3 DNA reads TGTGCCATCATACACAGGGGCGGGCATGATGTTCAGCCCCAGCATTTT. It encodes CAIIHRGGHDVQPQHF.

The V gene is TRBV2, the J gene TRBJ2-4; a possible D gene is TRBD1 (6 bases). The CDR3 has 14 residues. The V gene lost 5 bases and the J gene lost 9 bases, with 17 bases spanning the gap. Germline assignment: CDR1 SNHLY and CDR2 FYNNEI. Written as DNA, the CDR3 is TGTGCCAGCAGTCGCTCAGGGGATCGAGGCATTCAGTACTTC. Amino acid sequence: CASSRSGDRGIQYF.

V and J are TRBV10-3 and TRBJ2-1; TRBD2 aligns across 15 bases. The CDR3 length is 16 residues. J gave up 2 bases and V 8 bases, and 4 bases lay outside the gene matches. Germline values: CDR1 ENHRY, CDR2 SYGVKD. The CDR3 region is CAIGGTSGGPYNEQFF. CDR3 DNA: TGTGCCATCGGCGGGACTAGCGGGGGGCCCTACAATGAGCAGTTCTTC.

V is TRBV6-5 and J is TRBJ1-6; D unclear. The CDR3 sequence is 14 residues long. CDR1 is MNHEY and CDR2 is SVGAGI in the germline V gene. Trimming stripped 5 bases from V and 2 bases from J, with 7 bases between. CDR3: CASSGTTYNSPLHF. CDR3 nucleotides: TGTGCCAGCAGTGGTACTACCTATAATTCACCCCTCCACTTT.

V usage is TRBV4-1 and J usage is TRBJ1-2, with 7 bases matching TRBD1. With 4 bases clipped from V and 1 base from J, the junction kept 3 bases outside the gene matches. Germline lookup yields CDR1 MGHRA and CDR2 YSYEKL. This CDR3 is built from 14 residues. The CDR3 region has the DNA TGCGCCAGCAGCCCCGGGACAGTTAACTATGGCTACACCTTC. Protein: CASSPGTVNYGYTF.